The 18 T cell receptor beta chains below come from one sample, sequenced in a study of PD-1 blockade in classical Hodgkin lymphoma. TCRdb's table, derived via immunoSEQ multiplex PCR, lists solely in-frame clones and lacks some. The sample lists about 60,000 clones, approximately 90% seen once, with 8% in the top ten. Time point in this sample: cycle 4 day 1 (C4D1), after more than five weeks of nivolumab. Each of the patients experienced relapse following autologous stem cell transplantation, and their brentuximab vedotin exposure differed. The specimen comprised peripheral blood mononuclear cells (PBMCs), sampled before the fourth cycle of nivolumab. These receptors came from a human donor with classical Hodgkin lymphoma.

V usage is TRBV13 and J usage is TRBJ1-1; D is possibly TRBD1 (5 bases). V lost 5 bases and J 1 base, leaving 20 bases between the germline ends. Germline CDR1 reads PRHDT; CDR2 reads FYEKMQ (reference sequence). This CDR3 contains 17 residues. DNA for the CDR3: TGTGCCAGCAGCGGATCAGGGTTCCTCCTTCCGAACACTGAAGCTTTCTTT. Translated: CASSGSGFLLPNTEAFF.

The J gene is TRBJ1-1, the V gene TRBV19; 7 nucleotides line up with TRBD1. This CDR3 region has 18 residues. CDR1 is LNHDA, CDR2 SQIVND, per germline (reference sequence). The V and J ends lost 5 bases and 5 bases, in that order; junction bases with no gene match: 20. The CDR3 reads CASSRVLRSDRVRTEAFF. DNA for the CDR3: TGTGCCAGTAGTCGGGTGCTGCGTAGCGACAGGGTGAGGACTGAAGCTTTCTTT.

The rearrangement uses TRBV7-9 and TRBJ1-1; D unresolved. This CDR3 has 9 residues. V was pared by 11 bases and J by 12 bases, with 13 bases between. Germline CDR1 reads SEHNR; CDR2 reads FQNEAQ (reference sequence). CDR3 region: CAGSFGSFF. The CDR3 coding sequence is TGTGCCGGATCCTTTGGGTCTTTCTTT.

The rearrangement joins TRBV27 to TRBJ1-5; D is ambiguous. CDR1 is MNHEY and CDR2 is SMNVEV in the germline V gene (reference sequence). The ends were cut back, 5 bases at V and 0 bases at J, with 20 bases in the middle. This CDR3 is built from 18 residues. In DNA, the CDR3 is TGTGCCAGCAGTGTGGGCCGAACAAACCCTTATAGCAATCAGCCCCAGCATTTT. Its translation: CASSVGRTNPYSNQPQHF.

This clone was seen more than once but under ten times. The chain recombines TRBV5-6 with TRBJ2-5; TRBD1 agrees at 8 bases. V dropped 4 bases and J dropped 6; count of bases not matched to a gene: 5. Germline V gives CDR1 SGHDT, CDR2 YYEEEE. The CDR3 extends over 13 amino acids. CDR3 nucleotide sequence: TGTGCCAGCAGCCCGGGACAGGCAAAGACCCAGTACTTC. Translated: CASSPGQAKTQYF.

CDR3 in amino acids: CASTRGDLTKNIQYF. CDR3 DNA: TGTGCCAGCACCCGAGGGGACTTGACCAAAAACATTCAGTACTTC. The chain recombines TRBV28 with TRBJ2-4; D is perhaps TRBD2 (6 bases). Germline V gene data show CDR1 as MDHEN and CDR2 as SYDVKM. Deletions cut 7 bases from V and 2 bases from J, with 15 bases between. The CDR3 spans 15 residues.

V is TRBV6-5 and J is TRBJ1-2; D gene uncertain. Trimming shortened V by 5 bases and J by 3 bases, and 16 bases separated the two germline ends. The CDR3 is 15 amino acids. CDR1 and CDR2 from the germline V gene are MNHEY and SVGAGI. CDR3 nucleotide sequence: TGTGCCAGCAGTCCTCGGGAGGGCGGGGACTATGGCTACACCTTC. Translated, it gives CASSPREGGDYGYTF.

CDR3 sequence: CASTSRDYNEQFF. As DNA, the CDR3 is TGTGCCAGCACCAGCCGGGACTACAATGAGCAGTTCTTC. The V gene is TRBV6-6, the J gene TRBJ2-1, with D possibly being TRBD2 (5 bases). The CDR3 contains 13 residues. CDR1 and CDR2 (germline): MNHNY, SVGAGI (reference sequence). Trimming took off 7 bases at V and 3 bases at J, with 10 bases between the two ends.

The table lists this clone with a few counts. The V and J genes are TRBV2 and TRBJ1-6; D gene ambiguous. V gave up 6 bases and J gave up 5 bases, with 5 bases separating them. Germline CDR1 SNHLY, CDR2 FYNNEI. CDR3 length: 12 amino acids. The CDR3 DNA sequence: TGTGCCAGCAGCGGGAATAATTCACCCCTCCACTTT. It is translated as CASSGNNSPLHF.

This sequence joins TRBV10-1 and TRBJ2-2, with a possible D match to TRBD1 (6 bases). Germline assignment: CDR1 WNHNN and CDR2 SYGVQD (reference sequence). The V end was cut by 4 bases, the J end by 1 base, with 10 bases between. CDR3 length equals 15 residues. The CDR3 DNA reads TGCGCCAGCAGTGGGGGGCCAAAGAACACCGGGGAGCTGTTTTTT. Translated, it gives CASSGGPKNTGELFF.

The CDR3, as DNA: TGTGCCACCTTAGACCGGGACAGGGGGTATGAGCAGTTCTTC. Translated, it gives CATLDRDRGYEQFF. This sequence joins TRBV6-4 and TRBJ2-1; 11 bases match TRBD1. The length of the CDR3 is 14 residues. With V trimmed by 10 bases and J by 8 bases, 10 bases remained unmatched. Germline V gene data show CDR1 as MRHNA and CDR2 as SNTAGT.

This chain connects TRBV7-2 to TRBJ2-1, with a weak D call TRBD2 (7 bases). The CDR3 runs 16 residues. Germline V gene sequence: CDR1 SGHTA, CDR2 FQGNSA. V gave up 0 bases and J gave up 8 bases, with 17 bases separating them. CDR3 protein: CASSLAGTTRGDEQFF. In nucleotides, the CDR3 is TGTGCCAGCAGCTTAGCCGGGACTACCAGGGGTGATGAGCAGTTCTTC.

The chain links TRBV6-4 to TRBJ1-2, with D maybe TRBD1 (6 bases). CDR1 MRHNA and CDR2 SNTAGT come from the germline V gene. Deletions cut 3 bases from V and 0 bases from J, with 11 bases between. CDR3 size: 15 residues. The CDR3 bases are TGTGCCAGCAGTGAGTCGGGGGACACTAACTATGGCTACACCTTC. Translated, it gives CASSESGDTNYGYTF.

Comment on this clone: Additional DNA sequences in this sample encode the identical CDR3. V gene TRBV4-1 combines with J gene TRBJ2-5; D gene unclear. Germline assignment: CDR1 MGHRA and CDR2 YSYEKL. There are 13 residues in the CDR3. V lost 1 base, J lost 0 bases, and 3 bases lay in between. The CDR3 reads CASSQGYQETQYF. The CDR3 nucleotides are TGCGCCAGCAGCCAAGGCTACCAAGAGACCCAGTACTTC.

V is TRBV4-1 and J is TRBJ2-3; 9 nucleotides match TRBD1. CDR1 is MGHRA and CDR2 is YSYEKL in the germline V gene. The CDR3 contains 15 residues. J lost 4 bases, V lost 3 bases, and 5 bases had no gene match. The CDR3 loop is CASSHPGQGSDTQYF. The CDR3, as DNA: TGCGCCAGCAGCCATCCGGGACAGGGCTCAGATACGCAGTATTTT.

This clone was counted a few times. The chain has TRBV15 and TRBJ1-5, with D unclear. V gave up 3 bases and J gave up 1 base, with 1 base separating them. This CDR3 has 12 residues. Germline assignment: CDR1 LNHNV and CDR2 YYDKDF (reference sequence). DNA for the CDR3: TGTGCCACCAGCAGGAGCAATCAGCCCCAGCATTTT. It encodes CATSRSNQPQHF.

The chain joins TRBV27 to TRBJ2-3; D possibly matches TRBD1 or TRBD2 (6 bases each). The V gene lost 6 bases and the J gene lost 1 base, with 17 bases spanning the gap. Looked up from germline, CDR1 is MNHEY and CDR2 is SMNVEV (reference sequence). This CDR3 has 16 residues. The CDR3 reads CASRLLGGPRTDTQYF. The CDR3 DNA is TGTGCCAGCAGGCTGTTGGGGGGCCCTCGCACAGATACGCAGTATTTT.

The rearrangement uses TRBV2 and TRBJ2-3, with TRBD2 matching 8 bases. CDR3 length: 15 amino acids. CDR1 is SNHLY, CDR2 FYNNEI, per germline. V shed 6 bases, J shed 4 bases, and the junction held 9 bases outside the gene matches. DNA of the CDR3: TGTGCCAGCAGCCTTGGCGGGGGGAGGTCAGATACGCAGTATTTT. Its protein is CASSLGGGRSDTQYF.